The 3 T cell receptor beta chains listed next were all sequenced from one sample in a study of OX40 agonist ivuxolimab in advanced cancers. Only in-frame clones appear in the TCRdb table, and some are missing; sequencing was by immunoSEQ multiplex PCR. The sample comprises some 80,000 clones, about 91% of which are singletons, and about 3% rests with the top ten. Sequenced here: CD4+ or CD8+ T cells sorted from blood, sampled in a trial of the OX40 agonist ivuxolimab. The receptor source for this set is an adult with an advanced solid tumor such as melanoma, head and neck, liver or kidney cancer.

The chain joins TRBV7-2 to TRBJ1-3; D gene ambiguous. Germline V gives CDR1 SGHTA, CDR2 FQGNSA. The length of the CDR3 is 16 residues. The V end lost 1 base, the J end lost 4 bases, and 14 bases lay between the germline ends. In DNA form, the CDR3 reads TGTGCCAGCAGCTTAGGTGACCCGGCGGGGGGAAACACCATATATTTT. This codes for CASSLGDPAGGNTIYF.

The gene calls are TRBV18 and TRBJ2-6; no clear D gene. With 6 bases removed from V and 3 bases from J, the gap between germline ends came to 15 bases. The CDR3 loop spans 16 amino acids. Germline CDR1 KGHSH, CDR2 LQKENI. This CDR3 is CASSPTADFGANVLTF. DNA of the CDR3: TGTGCCAGCTCCCCTACGGCGGATTTTGGGGCCAACGTCCTGACTTTC.

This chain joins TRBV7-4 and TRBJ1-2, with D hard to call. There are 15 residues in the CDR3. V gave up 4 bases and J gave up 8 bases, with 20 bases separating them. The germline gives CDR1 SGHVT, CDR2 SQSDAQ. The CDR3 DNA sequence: TGTGCCAGCAGCTCGGAGAGGGTGCGCCCGACGGGCTACACCTTC. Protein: CASSSERVRPTGYTF.